This entry describes one T cell receptor beta chain. The entry originates in a study of blood T cell repertoires in COVID-19. V dropped 4 bases and J dropped 5; count of bases not matched to a gene: 5. CDR3 length: 14 residues. Looked up from germline, CDR1 is SGHRS and CDR2 is YFSETQ. Source study methods: Reference gene primer amplification yielded estimated nucleated cell counts. Using immunoSEQ multiplex PCR, the repertoire was profiled, and TCRdb retains in-frame clones only, with some absent. The V and J calls and clone size were taken over from that table, and D and trimming were inferred from the DNA. The table lists some 160,000 clones, around four fifths of them singletons.

This chain connects TRBV5-1 to TRBJ2-7; the match to TRBD1 covers 11 bases. Material for sequencing was PBMCs or T cells enriched from blood (not recorded which). This sequence originates from a woman between 45 and 65 years old who had recovered from COVID-19. The CDR3 sequence is CASSLRDRGDEQYF. CDR3 in DNA: TGCGCCAGCAGCCTCCGGGACAGGGGGGACGAGCAGTACTTC.